The TCR beta chain described here comes from a study of T cells after yellow fever vaccination. From the 5' RACE reads, TCRdb called clonotypes with MiXCR, one entry per CDR3 protein. This sample has about 320,000 distinct CDR3 sequences; 3.5% to 4.5% occur once, and the top ten carry roughly a fifth. This clonotype occurred many times. Germline CDR1 SGHTA, CDR2 FQGNSA. The CDR3 spans 16 residues. V lost 6 bases to trimming and J lost 0 bases; unmatched junction nucleotides: 11. The clonotype comes from a man aged 18 to 35 who received the YFV17D yellow fever vaccine. This chain joins TRBV7-2 and TRBJ2-7, with TRBD2 matching over 7 bases. Material: PBMCs, obtained 15 days after the yellow fever booster vaccination. This CDR3 reads CASSWGGQGPSYEQYV. The CDR3 region has the DNA TGTGCCAGCAGTTGGGGAGGGCAGGGACCCTCCTACGAGCAGTACGTC.